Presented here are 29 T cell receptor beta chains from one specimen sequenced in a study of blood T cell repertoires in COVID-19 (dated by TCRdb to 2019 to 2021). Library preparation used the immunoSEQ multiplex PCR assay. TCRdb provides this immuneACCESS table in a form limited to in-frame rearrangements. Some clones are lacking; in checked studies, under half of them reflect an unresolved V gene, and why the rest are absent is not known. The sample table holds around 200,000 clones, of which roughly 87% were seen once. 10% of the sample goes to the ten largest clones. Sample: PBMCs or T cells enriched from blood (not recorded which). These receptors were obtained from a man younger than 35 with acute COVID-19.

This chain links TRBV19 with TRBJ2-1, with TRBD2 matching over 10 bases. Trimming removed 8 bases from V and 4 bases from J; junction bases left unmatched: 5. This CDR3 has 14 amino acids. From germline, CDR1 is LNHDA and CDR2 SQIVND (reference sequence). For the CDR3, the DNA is TGTGCCAGTGGCACTAGCGGGGAATACAATGAGCAGTTCTTC. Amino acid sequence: CASGTSGEYNEQFF.

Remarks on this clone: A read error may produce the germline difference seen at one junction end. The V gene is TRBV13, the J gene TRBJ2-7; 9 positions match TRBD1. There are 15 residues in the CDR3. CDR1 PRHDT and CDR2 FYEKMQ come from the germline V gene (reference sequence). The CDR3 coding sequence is TGTGCCAGCAGCCGCGGGACAGGGACATCCTACGGGCAGTACTTC. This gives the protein CASSRGTGTSYGQYF.

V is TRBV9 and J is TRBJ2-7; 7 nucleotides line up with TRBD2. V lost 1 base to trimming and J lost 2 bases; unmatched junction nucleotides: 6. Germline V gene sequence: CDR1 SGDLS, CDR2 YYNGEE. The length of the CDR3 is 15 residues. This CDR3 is CASSVSASGTYEQYF. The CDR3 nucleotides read TGTGCCAGCAGCGTAAGCGCTAGCGGAACCTACGAGCAGTACTTC.

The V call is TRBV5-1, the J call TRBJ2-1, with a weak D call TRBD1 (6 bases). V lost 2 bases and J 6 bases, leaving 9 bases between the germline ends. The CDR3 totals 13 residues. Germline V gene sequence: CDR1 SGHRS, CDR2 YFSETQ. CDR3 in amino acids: CASSLAGVNEQFF. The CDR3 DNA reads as TGCGCCAGCAGCTTAGCAGGGGTCAATGAGCAGTTCTTC.

The CDR3 nucleotides are TGTGCCAGTAGTATAGTGAGGGCACAATACAATGAGCAGTTCTTC. This gives the protein CASSIVRAQYNEQFF. The chain uses TRBV19 and TRBJ2-1; tentative D call: TRBD2 (5 bases). Germline CDR1 reads LNHDA; CDR2 reads SQIVND (reference sequence). V dropped 1 base and J dropped 4 bases, with 11 bases sitting between them. The CDR3 loop spans 15 amino acids.

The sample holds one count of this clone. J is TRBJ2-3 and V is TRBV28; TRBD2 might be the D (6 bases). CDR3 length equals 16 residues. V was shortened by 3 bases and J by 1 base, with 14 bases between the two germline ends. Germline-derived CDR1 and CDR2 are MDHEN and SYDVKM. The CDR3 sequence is CASSFGGAQGTDTQYF. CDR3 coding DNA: TGTGCCAGCAGTTTTGGCGGGGCACAGGGCACAGATACGCAGTATTTT.

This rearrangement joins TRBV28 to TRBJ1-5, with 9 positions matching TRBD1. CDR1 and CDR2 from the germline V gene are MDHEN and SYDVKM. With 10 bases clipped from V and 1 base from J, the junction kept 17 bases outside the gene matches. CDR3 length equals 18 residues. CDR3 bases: TGTGCCACCTTACACGCCGGGACAGGGTTCGGAAGCAATCAGCCCCAGCATTTT. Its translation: CATLHAGTGFGSNQPQHF.

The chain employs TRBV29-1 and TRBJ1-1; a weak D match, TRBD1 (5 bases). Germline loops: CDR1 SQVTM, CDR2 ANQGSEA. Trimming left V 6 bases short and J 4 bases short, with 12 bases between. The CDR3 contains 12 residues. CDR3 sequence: CSVKPGPTEAFF. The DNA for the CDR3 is TGCAGCGTAAAACCAGGGCCCACTGAAGCTTTCTTT. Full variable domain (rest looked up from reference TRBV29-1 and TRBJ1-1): SAVISQKPSRDICQRGTSLTIQCQVDSQVTMMFWYRQQPGQSLTLIATANQGSEATYESGFVIDKFPISRPNLTFSTLTVSNMSPEDSSIYLCSVKPGPTEAFFGQGTRLTVV.

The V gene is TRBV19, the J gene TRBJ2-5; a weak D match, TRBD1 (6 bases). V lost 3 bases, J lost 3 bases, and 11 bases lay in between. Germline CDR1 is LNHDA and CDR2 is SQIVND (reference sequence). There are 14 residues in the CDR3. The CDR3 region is CASSIGPGEETQYF. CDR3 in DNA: TGTGCCAGTAGTATCGGTCCAGGGGAAGAGACCCAGTACTTC.

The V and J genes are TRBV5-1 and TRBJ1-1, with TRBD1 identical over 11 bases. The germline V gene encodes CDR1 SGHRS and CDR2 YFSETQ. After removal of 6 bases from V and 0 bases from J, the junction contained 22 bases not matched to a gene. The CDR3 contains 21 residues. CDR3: CASKPRTGGLVRGGLNTEAFF. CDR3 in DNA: TGCGCCAGCAAGCCCCGGACAGGGGGCCTCGTCCGGGGGGGGTTGAACACTGAAGCTTTCTTT.

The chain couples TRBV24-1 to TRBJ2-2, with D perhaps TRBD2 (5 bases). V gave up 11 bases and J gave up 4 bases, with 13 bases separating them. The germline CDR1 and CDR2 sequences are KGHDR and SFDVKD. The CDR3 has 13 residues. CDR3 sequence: CAIGIGRTGELFF. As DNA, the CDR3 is TGTGCCATCGGGATCGGGCGCACCGGGGAGCTGTTTTTT.

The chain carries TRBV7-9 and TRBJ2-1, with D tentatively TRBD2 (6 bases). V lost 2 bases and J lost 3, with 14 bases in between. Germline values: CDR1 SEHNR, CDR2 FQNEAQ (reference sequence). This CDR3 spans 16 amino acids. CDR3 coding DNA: TGTGCCAGCAGCTTAATCGTGGGAGGCCTCTACAATGAGCAGTTCTTC. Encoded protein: CASSLIVGGLYNEQFF.

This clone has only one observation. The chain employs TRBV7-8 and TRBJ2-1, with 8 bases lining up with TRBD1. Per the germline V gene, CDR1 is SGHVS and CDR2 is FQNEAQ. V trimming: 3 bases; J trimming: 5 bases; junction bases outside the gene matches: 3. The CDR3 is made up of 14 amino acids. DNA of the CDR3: TGTGCCAGCAGCTTGGACAGGGTAGACAATGAGCAGTTCTTC. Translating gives CASSLDRVDNEQFF.

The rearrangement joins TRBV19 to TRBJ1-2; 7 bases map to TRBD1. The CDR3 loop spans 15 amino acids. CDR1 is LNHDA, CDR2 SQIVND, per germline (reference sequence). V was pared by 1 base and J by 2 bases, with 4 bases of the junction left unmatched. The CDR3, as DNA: TGTGCCAGTAGTATAGGCCTGACAGGGAACTATGGCTACACCTTC. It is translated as CASSIGLTGNYGYTF.

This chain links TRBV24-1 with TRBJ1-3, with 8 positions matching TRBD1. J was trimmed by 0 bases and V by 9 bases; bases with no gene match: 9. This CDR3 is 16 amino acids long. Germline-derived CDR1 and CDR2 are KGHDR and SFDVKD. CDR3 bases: TGTGCCACCCTTCTACCACAGGGGGGCTCTGGAAACACCATATATTTT. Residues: CATLLPQGGSGNTIYF.

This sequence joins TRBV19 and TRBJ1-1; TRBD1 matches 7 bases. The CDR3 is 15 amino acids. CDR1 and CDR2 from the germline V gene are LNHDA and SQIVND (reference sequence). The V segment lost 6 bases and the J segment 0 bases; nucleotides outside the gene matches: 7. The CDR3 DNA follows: TGTGCCAGTAGCGAAAGACAGGGCTTGAACACTGAAGCTTTCTTT. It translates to CASSERQGLNTEAFF.

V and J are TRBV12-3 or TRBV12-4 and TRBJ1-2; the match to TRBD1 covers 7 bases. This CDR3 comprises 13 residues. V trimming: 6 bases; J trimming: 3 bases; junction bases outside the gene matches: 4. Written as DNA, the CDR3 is TGTGCCAGCAGCGCAGACAGGGACTATGGCTACACCTTC. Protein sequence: CASSADRDYGYTF.

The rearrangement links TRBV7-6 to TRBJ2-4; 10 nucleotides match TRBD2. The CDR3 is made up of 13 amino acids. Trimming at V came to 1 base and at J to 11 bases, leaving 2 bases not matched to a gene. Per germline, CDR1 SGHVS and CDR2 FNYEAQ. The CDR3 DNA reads TGTGCCAGCAGCTTAGACGGGACTAGCGTTCAGTACTTC. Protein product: CASSLDGTSVQYF.

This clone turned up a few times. The CDR3 nucleotides are TGTGCCAGCTCACCACGGGCGGGGGACGTCTACGAGCAGTACTTC. Its translation is CASSPRAGDVYEQYF. The chain combines TRBV18 with TRBJ2-7, with TRBD2 matching over 7 bases. Germline V gene lookup returns CDR1 KGHSH and CDR2 LQKENI. V was clipped by 1 base and J by 3 bases; unmatched bases: 6. The CDR3 has 15 residues.

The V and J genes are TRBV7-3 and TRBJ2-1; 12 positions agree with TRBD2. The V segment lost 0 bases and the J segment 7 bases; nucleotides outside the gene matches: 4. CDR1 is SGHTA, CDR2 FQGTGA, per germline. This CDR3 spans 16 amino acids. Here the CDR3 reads CASSLTGLAGGNEQFF. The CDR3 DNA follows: TGTGCCAGCAGCTTAACGGGGCTAGCGGGAGGGAATGAGCAGTTCTTC.

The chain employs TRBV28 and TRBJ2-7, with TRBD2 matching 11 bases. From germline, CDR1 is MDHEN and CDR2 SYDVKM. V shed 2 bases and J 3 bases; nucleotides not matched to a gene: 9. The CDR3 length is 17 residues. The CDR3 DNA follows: TGTGCCAGCAGTTTACCGCTAGCGGGAGGACCCATCTACGAGCAGTACTTC. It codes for CASSLPLAGGPIYEQYF.

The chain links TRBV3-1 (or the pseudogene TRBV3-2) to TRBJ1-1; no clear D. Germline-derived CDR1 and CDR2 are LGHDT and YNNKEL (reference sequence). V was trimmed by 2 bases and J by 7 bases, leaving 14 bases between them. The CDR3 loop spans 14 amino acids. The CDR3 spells CASSQSAVAFEAFF. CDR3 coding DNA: TGTGCCAGCAGCCAAAGCGCGGTCGCATTTGAAGCTTTCTTT.

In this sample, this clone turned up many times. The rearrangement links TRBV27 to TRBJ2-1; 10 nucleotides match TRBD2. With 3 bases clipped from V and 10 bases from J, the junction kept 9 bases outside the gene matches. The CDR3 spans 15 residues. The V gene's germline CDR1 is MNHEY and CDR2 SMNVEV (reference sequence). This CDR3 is CASSLELAGTGEQFF. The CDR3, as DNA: TGTGCCAGCAGTTTGGAACTAGCGGGGACTGGCGAGCAGTTCTTC.

Here the CDR3 DNA reads TGTGCCACCAGCAGAGAACGGGAATGGGGCACAGATACGCAGTATTTT. Its translation: CATSREREWGTDTQYF. This chain links TRBV15 with TRBJ2-3; weak D call: TRBD2 (5 bases). Germline CDR1 is LNHNV and CDR2 is YYDKDF (reference sequence). V lost 0 bases, J lost 1 base, and 11 bases lay in between. CDR3 length: 16 amino acids.

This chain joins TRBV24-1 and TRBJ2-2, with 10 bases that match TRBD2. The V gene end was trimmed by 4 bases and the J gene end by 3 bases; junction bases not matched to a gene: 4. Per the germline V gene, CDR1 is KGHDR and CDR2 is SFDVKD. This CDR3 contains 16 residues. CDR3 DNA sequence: TGTGCCACCAGTGAAGCGGGAGGGGCCCACACCGGGGAGCTGTTTTTT. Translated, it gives CATSEAGGAHTGELFF.

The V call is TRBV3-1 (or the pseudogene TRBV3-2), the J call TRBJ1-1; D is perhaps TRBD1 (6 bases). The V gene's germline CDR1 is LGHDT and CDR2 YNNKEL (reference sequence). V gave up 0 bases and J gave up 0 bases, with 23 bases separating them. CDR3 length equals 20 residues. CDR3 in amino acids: CASSQDDPRGAIYMNTEAFF. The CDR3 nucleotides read TGTGCCAGCAGCCAAGATGACCCCCGGGGGGCAATCTACATGAACACTGAAGCTTTCTTT.

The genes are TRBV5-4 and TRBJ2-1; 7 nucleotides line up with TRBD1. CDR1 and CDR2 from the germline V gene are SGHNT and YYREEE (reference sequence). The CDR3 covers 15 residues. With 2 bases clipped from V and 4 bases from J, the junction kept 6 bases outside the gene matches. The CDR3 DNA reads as TGTGCCAGCAGCTTACAGGGGATCTTATACAATGAGCAGTTCTTC. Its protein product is CASSLQGILYNEQFF. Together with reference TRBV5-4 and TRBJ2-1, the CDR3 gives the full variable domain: ETGVTQSPTHLIKTRGQQVTLRCSSQSGHNTVSWYQQALGQGPQFIFQYYREEENGRGNFPPRFSGLQFPNYSSELNVNALELDDSALYLCASSLQGILYNEQFFGPGTRLTVL.

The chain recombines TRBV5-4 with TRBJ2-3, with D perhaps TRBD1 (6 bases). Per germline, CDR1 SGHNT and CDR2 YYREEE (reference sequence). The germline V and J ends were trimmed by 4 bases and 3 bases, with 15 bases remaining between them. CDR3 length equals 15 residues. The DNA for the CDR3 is TGTGCCAGCAGCACCACAGGGAAAGGGACAGATACGCAGTATTTT. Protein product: CASSTTGKGTDTQYF.

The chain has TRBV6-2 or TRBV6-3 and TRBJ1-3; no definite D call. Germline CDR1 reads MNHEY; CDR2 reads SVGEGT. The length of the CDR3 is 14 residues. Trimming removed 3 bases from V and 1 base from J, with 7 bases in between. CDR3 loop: CASSYSRSGNTIYF. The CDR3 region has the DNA TGTGCCAGCAGTTATAGCCGGTCTGGAAACACCATATATTTT.